Below, one T cell receptor beta chain is given with its context. The antigen it binds to is not known. No base qualities exist here, and no much larger clone lies one base off it. The germline V gene (reference sequence) sets CDR1 to DFQATT and CDR2 to SNEGSKA. Trimming removed 0 bases from V and 1 base from J, leaving 12 bases between the germline ends. The CDR3 holds 15 amino acids from the cysteine to the phenylalanine. CDR3 DNA is the only sequence kept; it has 45 bases, read in frame from the first base. This sample was taken from a study of post-analysis software for immune sequencing data (dated by TCRdb to between 2014 and 2017). Describing the broader study: Relapsing-remitting, secondary progressive and progressive-relapsing multiple sclerosis were recorded as disease courses, and subtype annotation was lacking for some patients. A subset of samples was prepared in parallel using single-end sample barcoding, then pooled and co-amplified after Illumina adapter ligation. The patient repertoires were compared against some twelve previously published healthy control repertoires obtained from donors aged about 6 to 25 years.

Library prep was done by PCR. The reads were generated on an Illumina HiSeq 2500. Unique molecular identifiers were incorporated into TCR beta cDNA libraries to reduce PCR and sequencing biases. About 500,000 cDNA molecules were obtained per 1 to 10 million input T cells, so each molecule approximated one T cell. The same protocol used for the earlier healthy control dataset was applied to prepare and sequence the patient libraries. Samples belonging to the same batch were prepared together, multiplexed and sequenced on a shared HiSeq lane. The authors processed their data as follows. MIGEC was used to process the raw barcoded reads, and molecular identifier groups with only a single read were discarded before consensus assembly and CDR3 extraction. Clonotype tables were post-analysed with VDJtools, normalizing diversity by down-sampling all datasets to the smallest sample size. In repertoire overlap clustering, CDR3 amino acid sequences, but not nucleotide sequences, were matched to correct batch-related cross-sample contamination. Using fastp trimming at Q25 and MiXCR clonotype assembly, TCRdb reanalyzed the public sequencing data and kept in-frame beta chains. Here each entry gathers all rows of one CDR3 protein and keeps the most common genes and DNA. The V and J calls and clone size come from TCRdb's table, not from the authors' own analysis. Within this sample are 180,000 or so distinct CDR3 sequences, with about 30% of them counted one time only. Clones ranked in the top ten supply 3% to 4% of the sample.

General study outcomes and caveats: When samples were clustered directly using the F measure, samples prepared in the same batch co-clustered strongly, which prompted a batch-effect correction. Compared with controls, multiple sclerosis patients had significantly lower normalized Chao1 diversity, a finding suggesting substantial peripheral T-cell clonal expansion. The control group was slightly older than the multiple sclerosis patient group. Significantly higher frequencies in patients than in controls were found for roughly five TRBV segments, including TRBV5-6, TRBV5-1 and TRBV20-1.

TCR beta repertoires were profiled from peripheral blood of some 13 young patients with multiple sclerosis to demonstrate the VDJtools post-analysis software. The multiple sclerosis patients were children and adolescents between roughly 6 and 16 years of age. The chain employs TRBV20-1 and TRBJ2-5; the D gene is possibly TRBD1, with 6 bases matching. This TCR came from a girl between 2 and 17 years old with multiple sclerosis. Sequencing was performed on blood. CDR3 protein: CSARDSGQTQETQYF. The DNA is TGCAGTGCTAGAGATTCCGGACAGACCCAAGAGACCCAGTACTTC.